The 21 T cell receptor beta chains reported below all come from one sample, sequenced in a study of T cells in Graves' hyperthyroidism and ophthalmopathy. What was amplified from RNA transcripts were TCR beta CDR3 regions. In the first-round RT-PCR of the TCR CDR3, the HTBI primer set was used. MiXCR was run by TCRdb on the multiplex PCR reads, yielding one entry per CDR3 protein. In the table there are some 300,000 distinct CDR3 sequences, 16% of which are singletons. The sequenced sample was blood. These receptors originate from a man between 25 and 39 years old with Graves' hyperthyroidism.

This chain joins TRBV7-2 and TRBJ2-7, with D unclear. Trimming took off 1 base at V and 3 bases at J, with 10 bases between the two ends. The CDR3 is 14 amino acids. Germline V gene sequence: CDR1 SGHTA, CDR2 FQGNSA. CDR3 amino acids: CASSLVPGFYEQYF. The CDR3 DNA is TGTGCCAGCAGCTTAGTCCCCGGGTTCTACGAGCAGTACTTC.

The V gene is TRBV4-1, the J gene TRBJ2-7, with 9 bases lining up with TRBD2. The CDR3 covers 15 residues. Germline trimming cut 4 bases from V and 0 bases from J; bases unmatched to any gene: 4. From germline, CDR1 is MGHRA and CDR2 YSYEKL. CDR3: CASSRVAGVSYEQYF. The CDR3 DNA reads TGCGCCAGCAGCCGAGTAGCGGGAGTCTCCTACGAGCAGTACTTC.

The chain employs TRBV5-1 and TRBJ2-7; 16 bases fit TRBD2. J lost 3 bases, V lost 4 bases, and 4 bases had no gene match. The CDR3 has 16 residues. CDR1 and CDR2 (germline): SGHRS, YFSETQ. The CDR3 sequence: CASSRGLAGGYYEQYF. Written as DNA, the CDR3 is TGCGCCAGCAGCCGGGGACTAGCGGGAGGGTACTACGAGCAGTACTTC.

This chain joins TRBV28 and TRBJ2-7; D is ambiguous. The V gene's germline CDR1 is MDHEN and CDR2 SYDVKM. The V gene lost 3 bases and the J gene lost 7 bases, with 7 bases spanning the gap. This CDR3 spans 11 amino acids. CDR3 nucleotides: TGTGCCAGCAGTTTCGGGTGGGAGCAGTACTTC. It specifies CASSFGWEQYF.

This clonotype was recorded at least ten times. The chain links TRBV30 to TRBJ1-5; no firm D call. The CDR3 totals 15 residues. Germline values: CDR1 GTSNPN, CDR2 SVGIG (reference sequence). With 1 base removed from V and 2 bases from J, the gap between germline ends came to 12 bases. As DNA, the CDR3 is TGTGCCTGGAGTGGACCCTCGGGTCGCAATCAGCCCCAGCATTTT. It translates to CAWSGPSGRNQPQHF.

This clonotype was counted between two and nine times. This chain links TRBV24-1 with TRBJ2-2; the match to TRBD1 covers 10 bases. The CDR3 sequence is 16 residues long. Trimming at V came to 4 bases and at J to 5 bases, leaving 6 bases not matched to a gene. CDR1 is KGHDR and CDR2 is SFDVKD in the germline V gene. CDR3 sequence reads: CATSDAGTGATGELFF. For the CDR3, the DNA is TGTGCCACCAGTGACGCCGGGACAGGGGCAACCGGGGAGCTGTTTTTT.

This clonotype occurred once. The chain links TRBV10-3 to TRBJ2-7; no definite D call. Germline V gives CDR1 ENHRY, CDR2 SYGVKD. Trimming stripped 3 bases from V and 4 bases from J, with 16 bases between. The CDR3 runs 15 residues. The CDR3 protein is CAISDSRLGRYEQYF. The CDR3 nucleotides read TGTGCCATCAGTGATTCTAGATTAGGGCGGTACGAGCAGTACTTC.

The sample holds many counts of this clonotype. The V call is TRBV20-1, the J call TRBJ1-1, with a weak D call TRBD1 (5 bases). This CDR3 is 13 amino acids long. Per germline, CDR1 DFQATT and CDR2 SNEGSKA (reference sequence). Between the trimmed V and J ends, which lost 4 bases and 1 base, there was a span of 10 bases. The CDR3 reads CSATRQPNTEAFF. CDR3 bases: TGCAGTGCTACCAGACAGCCGAACACTGAAGCTTTCTTT.

There are many counts of this clonotype. The chain employs TRBV7-3 and TRBJ2-1; D not resolved. CDR3 length: 14 residues. Between the trimmed V and J ends, which lost 4 bases and 6 bases, there was a span of 13 bases. The germline CDR1 and CDR2 sequences are SGHTA and FQGTGA. The CDR3 DNA reads as TGTGCCAGCAGCTCCGGTGGTCTGGGCAATGAGCAGTTCTTC. Its translation is CASSSGGLGNEQFF.

This clonotype has more than one count but fewer than ten. The genes are TRBV27 and TRBJ2-5; D unclear. Germline V gives CDR1 MNHEY, CDR2 SMNVEV (reference sequence). This CDR3 contains 13 residues. Trimming took 3 bases from V and 4 from J, leaving 9 bases between them. Here the CDR3 DNA reads TGTGCCAGCAGTTTTTCGGAAGTAGAGACCCAGTACTTC. This codes for CASSFSEVETQYF.

This clonotype was seen a few times. The chain links TRBV5-6 to TRBJ1-1; 9 bases fit TRBD1. The CDR3 is 14 residues long. CDR1 and CDR2 (germline): SGHDT, YYEEEE. Losses at the gene ends were 4 bases for V and 8 bases for J; bases not matched to a gene: 9. The CDR3 DNA is TGTGCCAGCAGCAGGGGGGACAGGGATGAGGAAGCTTTCTTT. It encodes CASSRGDRDEEAFF.

This clonotype has ten or more counts. This chain joins TRBV3-1 and TRBJ1-1; tentatively, D is TRBD1 (6 bases). The V end was cut by 4 bases, the J end by 1 base, with 10 bases between. CDR1 and CDR2 (germline): LGHDT, YNNKEL (reference sequence). The length of the CDR3 is 14 residues. CDR3 region: CASSLLTGNTEAFF. The CDR3 nucleotides are TGTGCCAGCAGCCTTCTGACAGGGAACACTGAAGCTTTCTTT.

This clonotype was picked up a small number of times. The chain employs TRBV12-5 and TRBJ2-5; D gene ambiguous. CDR3 length equals 13 residues. Germline values: CDR1 LGHNT, CDR2 FRNRAP. V was cut by 5 bases and J by 2 bases, with 9 bases left in between. CDR3 in DNA: TGTGCTAGTGGTATGACACCTCAAGAGACCCAGTACTTC. Its protein product is CASGMTPQETQYF.

This clonotype was seen a handful of times. An end of the junction differs from the germline gene, which may be a read error. The chain recombines TRBV5-6 with TRBJ1-1; weak D call: TRBD1 (5 bases). From germline, CDR1 is SGHDT and CDR2 YYEEEE. The CDR3 extends over 13 amino acids. The CDR3 is CAGSFDRNTEAFF. DNA of the CDR3: TGTGCCGGCAGCTTTGACAGAAACACTGAAGCTTTCTTT.

V and J are TRBV20-1 and TRBJ2-1; D not certain. This CDR3 comprises 14 residues. CDR1 and CDR2 from the germline V gene are DFQATT and SNEGSKA (reference sequence). Trimming shortened V by 5 bases and J by 5 bases, and 16 bases separated the two germline ends. The CDR3 bases are TGCAGTGCTCGACCCCTGACCAGTCACAATGAGCAGTTCTTC. This translates into CSARPLTSHNEQFF.

The table lists this clonotype with many counts. The V gene is TRBV18, the J gene TRBJ2-2; 9 positions match TRBD1. The CDR3 has 16 amino acids. From germline, CDR1 is KGHSH and CDR2 LQKENI. After removal of 5 bases from V and 0 bases from J, the junction contained 4 bases not matched to a gene. The CDR3 nucleotides read TGTGCCAGCTCAACCAGGACAGGGGCGAACACCGGGGAGCTGTTTTTT. This codes for CASSTRTGANTGELFF.

The rearrangement links TRBV6-5 to TRBJ2-2; 8 bases align to TRBD1. The CDR3 length is 17 residues. Germline-derived CDR1 and CDR2 are MNHEY and SVGAGI. The V gene end was trimmed by 0 bases and the J gene end by 7 bases; junction bases not matched to a gene: 10. The CDR3 is CASSYSSQGALVGELFF. CDR3 bases: TGTGCCAGCAGTTACTCGTCCCAGGGGGCGCTTGTCGGGGAGCTGTTTTTT.

This clonotype showed up just a few times. V and J are TRBV20-1 and TRBJ1-1; 8 positions match TRBD1. With 0 bases clipped from V and 10 bases from J, the junction kept 10 bases outside the gene matches. CDR3 length: 14 amino acids. CDR1 is DFQATT, CDR2 SNEGSKA, per germline (reference sequence). The CDR3 DNA is TGCAGTGCTAGAGAGATGACGGCCAGGGGGCCAGCTTTCTTT. Encoded protein: CSAREMTARGPAFF.

This clonotype has more than one count but fewer than ten. This chain connects TRBV27 to TRBJ2-5; 8 nucleotides agree with TRBD1. Germline V gene sequence: CDR1 MNHEY, CDR2 SMNVEV (reference sequence). V lost 3 bases, J lost 5 bases, and 8 bases stayed unmatched. The CDR3 contains 15 residues. CDR3 coding DNA: TGTGCCAGCAGTTTCGGTCAGGGGGCGGAGGAGACCCAGTACTTC. It is translated as CASSFGQGAEETQYF.

This clonotype was observed many times. V and J are TRBV11-2 and TRBJ2-7; 7 bases are a match to TRBD2. The CDR3 sequence is 15 residues long. Trimming took 5 bases from V and 2 from J; bases not matched to a gene: 9. Germline values: CDR1 SGHAT, CDR2 FQNNGV. The DNA for the CDR3 is TGTGCCAGCAGCCCATCCGGGACTACACCCTACGAGCAGTACTTC. Its protein product is CASSPSGTTPYEQYF.

On this clonotype: This clone may be a read error of a much larger clone one base away. The chain combines TRBV28 with TRBJ2-1; weak D call: TRBD1 (5 bases). The CDR3 runs to 15 residues. Germline CDR1 reads MDHEN; CDR2 reads SYDVKM. Between the trimmed V and J ends, which lost 4 bases and 0 bases, there was a span of 10 bases. CDR3 sequence reads: CASSSLRGSYNEQFF. The CDR3 nucleotides read TGTGCCAGCAGTTCACTAAGGGGCTCCTACAATGAGCAGTTCTTC.